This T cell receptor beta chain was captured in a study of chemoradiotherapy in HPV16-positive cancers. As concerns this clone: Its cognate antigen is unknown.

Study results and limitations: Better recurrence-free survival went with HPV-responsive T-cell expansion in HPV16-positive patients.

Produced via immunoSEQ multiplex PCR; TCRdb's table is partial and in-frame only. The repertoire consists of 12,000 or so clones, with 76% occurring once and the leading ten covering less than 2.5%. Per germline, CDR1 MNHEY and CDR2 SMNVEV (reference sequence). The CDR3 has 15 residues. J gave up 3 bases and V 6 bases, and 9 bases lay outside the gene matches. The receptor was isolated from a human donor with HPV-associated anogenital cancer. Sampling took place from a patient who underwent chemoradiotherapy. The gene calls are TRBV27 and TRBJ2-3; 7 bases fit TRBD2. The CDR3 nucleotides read TGTGCCAGCAGATCCGGGACTACTCGAACAGATACGCAGTATTTT. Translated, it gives CASRSGTTRTDTQYF.